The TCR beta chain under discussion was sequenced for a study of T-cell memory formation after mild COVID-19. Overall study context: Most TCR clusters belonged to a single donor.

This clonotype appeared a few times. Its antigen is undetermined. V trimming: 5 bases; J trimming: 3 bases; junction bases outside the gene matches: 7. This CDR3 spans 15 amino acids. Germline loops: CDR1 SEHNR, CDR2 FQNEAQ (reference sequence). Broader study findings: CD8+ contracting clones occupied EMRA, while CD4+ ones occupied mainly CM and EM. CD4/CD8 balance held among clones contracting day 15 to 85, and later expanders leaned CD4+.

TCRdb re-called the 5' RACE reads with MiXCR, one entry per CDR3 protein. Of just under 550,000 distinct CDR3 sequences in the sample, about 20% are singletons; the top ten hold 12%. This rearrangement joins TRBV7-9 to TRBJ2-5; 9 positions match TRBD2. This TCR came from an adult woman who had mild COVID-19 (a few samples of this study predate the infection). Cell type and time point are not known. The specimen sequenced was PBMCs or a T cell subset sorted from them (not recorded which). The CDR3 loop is CASSTSPSGEETQYF. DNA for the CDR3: TGTGCCAGCAGCACCTCCCCTAGCGGGGAAGAGACCCAGTACTTC.